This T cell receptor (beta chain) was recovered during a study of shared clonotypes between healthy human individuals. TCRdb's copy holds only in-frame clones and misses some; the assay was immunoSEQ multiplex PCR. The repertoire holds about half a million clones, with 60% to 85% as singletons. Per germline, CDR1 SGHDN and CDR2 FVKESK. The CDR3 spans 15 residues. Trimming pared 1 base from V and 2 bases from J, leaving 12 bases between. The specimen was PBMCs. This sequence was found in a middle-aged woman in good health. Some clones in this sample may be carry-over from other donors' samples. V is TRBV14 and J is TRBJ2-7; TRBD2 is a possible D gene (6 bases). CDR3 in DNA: TGTGCCAGCAGCCAAGGCGGGACCGTACCCTACGAGCAGTACTTC. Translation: CASSQGGTVPYEQYF.